The T cell receptor beta chain under discussion was sequenced for a study of identical twins. General study points: Part of the zero-insertion signal could reflect confounding by invariant MAIT and iNKT cells.

Losses at the gene ends were 5 bases for V and 4 bases for J; bases not matched to a gene: 9. Per germline, CDR1 SGHVS and CDR2 FQNEAQ. This CDR3 is built from 16 residues. cDNA molecules carried unique molecular identifiers, and template switching added a universal primer site. TCRdb analysed the 5' RACE reads with MiXCR anew, one entry per CDR3 protein. The profile shows 300,000 to 350,000 distinct CDR3 sequences, roughly 12% of them singletons. In the case of this clonotype: What it binds is not known.

The sample also formed part of further work on yellow fever vaccine responses in identical twins.

The source material was CD8+ T cells sorted from blood. The clonotype comes from a woman under 30 in good health. This chain joins TRBV7-8 and TRBJ2-1; 9 bases fit TRBD2. CDR3 loop: CASSAPAGGYYNEQFF. CDR3 coding DNA: TGTGCCAGCAGCGCACCAGCGGGGGGTTATTACAATGAGCAGTTCTTC.